The present entry profiles one T cell receptor beta chain with its context. The CDR3 is 15 amino acids. Losses at the gene ends were 4 bases for V and 3 bases for J; bases not matched to a gene: 4. Germline-derived CDR1 and CDR2 are SGHDN and FVKESK. The data were taken from a study of blood T cell repertoires in COVID-19. Using immunoSEQ multiplex PCR, the repertoire was profiled, and TCRdb retains in-frame clones only, with some absent. The repertoire holds some 91,000 clones, with 75% to 95% as singletons. The chain combines TRBV14 with TRBJ1-4; TRBD1 matches at 8 bases. The sequence was obtained from a man aged 55 to 70 with acute or convalescent COVID-19. The specimen was peripheral blood. CDR3 amino acids: CASSPEQGANEKLFF. DNA of the CDR3: TGTGCCAGCAGCCCAGAACAGGGGGCTAATGAAAAACTGTTTTTT.